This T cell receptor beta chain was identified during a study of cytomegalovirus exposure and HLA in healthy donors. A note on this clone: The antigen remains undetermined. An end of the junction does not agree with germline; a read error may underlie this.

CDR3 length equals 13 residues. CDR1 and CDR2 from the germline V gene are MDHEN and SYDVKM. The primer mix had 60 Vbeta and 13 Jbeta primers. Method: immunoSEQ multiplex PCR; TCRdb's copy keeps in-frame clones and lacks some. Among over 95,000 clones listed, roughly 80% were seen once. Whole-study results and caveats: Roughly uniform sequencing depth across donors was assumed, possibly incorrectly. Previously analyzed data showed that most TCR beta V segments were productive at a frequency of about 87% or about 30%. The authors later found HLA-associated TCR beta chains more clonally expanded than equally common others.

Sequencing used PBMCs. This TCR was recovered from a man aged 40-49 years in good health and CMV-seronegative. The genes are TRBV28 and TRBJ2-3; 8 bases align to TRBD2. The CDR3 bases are TGTGCCAGCACTTTAGCGGGGACAGATACGCAGTATTTT. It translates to CASTLAGTDTQYF.